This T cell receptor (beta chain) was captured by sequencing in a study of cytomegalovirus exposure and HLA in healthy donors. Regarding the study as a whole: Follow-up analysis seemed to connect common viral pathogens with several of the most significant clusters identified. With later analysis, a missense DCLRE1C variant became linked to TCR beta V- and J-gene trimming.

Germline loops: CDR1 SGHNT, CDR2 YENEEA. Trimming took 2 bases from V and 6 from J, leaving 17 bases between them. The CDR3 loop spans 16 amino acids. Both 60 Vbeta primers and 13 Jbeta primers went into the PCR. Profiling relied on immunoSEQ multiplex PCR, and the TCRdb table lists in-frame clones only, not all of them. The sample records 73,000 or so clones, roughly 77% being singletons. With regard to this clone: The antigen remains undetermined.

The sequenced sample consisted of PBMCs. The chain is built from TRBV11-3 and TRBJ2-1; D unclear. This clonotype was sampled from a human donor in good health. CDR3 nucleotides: TGTGCCAGCAGCTTATCCATAGCAGCAGTACGCAATGAGCAGTTCTTC. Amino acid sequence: CASSLSIAAVRNEQFF.